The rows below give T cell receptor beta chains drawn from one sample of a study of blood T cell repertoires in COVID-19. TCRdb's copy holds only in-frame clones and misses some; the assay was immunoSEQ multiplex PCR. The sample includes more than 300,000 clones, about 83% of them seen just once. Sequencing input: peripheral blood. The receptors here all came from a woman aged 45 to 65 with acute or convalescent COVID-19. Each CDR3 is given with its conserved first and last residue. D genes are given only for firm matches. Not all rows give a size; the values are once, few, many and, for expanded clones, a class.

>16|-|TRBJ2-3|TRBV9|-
TGTGCCAGCAGCGTGAGGGGACTCTCCAGCACAGATACGCAGTATTTT
CASSVRGLSSTDTQYF
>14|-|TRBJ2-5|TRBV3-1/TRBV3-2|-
TGTGCCAGCAGCCCCCCCGGGGTCGAGGAGACCCAGTACTTC
CASSPPGVEETQYF
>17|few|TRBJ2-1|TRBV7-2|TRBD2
TGTGCCAGCAGCCGGACTAGCGGGTATAGCTCCTACAATGAGCAGTTCTTC
CASSRTSGYSSYNEQFF
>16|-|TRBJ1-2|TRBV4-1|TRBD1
TGCGCCAGCAGCCAGCCTTCGGGACAGGGGAACTATGGCTACACCTTC
CASSQPSGQGNYGYTF
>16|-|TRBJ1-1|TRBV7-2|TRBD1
TGTGCCAGCAGCAACCGTCCGGGACAGTGGAACACTGAAGCTTTCTTT
CASSNRPGQWNTEAFF
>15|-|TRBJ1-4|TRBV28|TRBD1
TGTGCCAGCAGTTCAAGACAGGGAAGAATTGAAAAACTGTTTTTT
CASSSRQGRIEKLFF
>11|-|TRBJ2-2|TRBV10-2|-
TGCGCCAGCACCACTGGCGGGGAGCTGTTTTTT
CASTTGGELFF
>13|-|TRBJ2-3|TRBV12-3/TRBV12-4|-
TGTGCCAGCAAGTTATACAGGGCAGATACGCAGTATTTT
CASKLYRADTQYF
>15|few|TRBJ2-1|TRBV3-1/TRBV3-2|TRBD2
TGTGCCAGCAGCCCTAGCGGGAGCTCCTACAATGAGCAGTTCTTC
CASSPSGSSYNEQFF
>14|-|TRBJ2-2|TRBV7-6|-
TGTGCCAGCAGCCCCACAGGGATGGTCGGGGAGCTGTTTTTT
CASSPTGMVGELFF
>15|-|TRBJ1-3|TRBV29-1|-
TGCAGCGTTGAAGCATCACAAGGGGTCGGAAACACCATATATTTT
CSVEASQGVGNTIYF
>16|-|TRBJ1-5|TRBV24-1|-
TGTGCCACCAGTGATTCCGGGTTCCATAGCAATCAGCCCCAGCATTTT
CATSDSGFHSNQPQHF
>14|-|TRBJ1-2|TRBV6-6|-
TGTGCCAGCAGAGAAGAGACAGCCTACATTGGCTACACCTTC
CASREETAYIGYTF
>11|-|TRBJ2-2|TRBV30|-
TGTGCCTGGACAACAGCCGGGGAGCTGTTTTTT
CAWTTAGELFF
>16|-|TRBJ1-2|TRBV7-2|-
TGTGCCAGCAGCTTAGAGGGGCGGGGGATGGGGTATGGCTACACCTTC
CASSLEGRGMGYGYTF
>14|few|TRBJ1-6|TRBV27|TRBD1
TGTGCCAGCAGTTTAGTCACAGGGGAATCACCCCTCCACTTT
CASSLVTGESPLHF